This passage covers 21 T cell receptor beta chains from one sample sequenced in a study of cytomegalovirus exposure and HLA in healthy donors. The PCR ran on 60 Vbeta and 13 Jbeta primers. The protocol was immunoSEQ multiplex PCR, while the TCRdb copy is restricted to in-frame clones and leaves out a portion. The sample shows tens of thousands of clones, approximately 81% of them seen only once. Material: PBMCs. The source is a girl aged 2-10 years in good health and CMV-seropositive.

This sequence joins TRBV9 and TRBJ2-5; D call uncertain. The CDR3 is 14 amino acids. Germline lookup yields CDR1 SGDLS and CDR2 YYNGEE. The V end was cut by 2 bases, the J end by 3 bases, with 11 bases between. The chain's CDR3 is CASSVAGSEETQYF. The CDR3 nucleotides read TGTGCCAGCAGCGTCGCAGGCTCGGAAGAGACCCAGTACTTC.

The CDR3 sequence: CASRLAYAGPSYEQYF. For the CDR3, the DNA is TGTGCAAGTCGCTTAGCGTATGCGGGACCCTCCTACGAGCAGTACTTC. The V call is TRBV12-2, the J call TRBJ2-7; the table's D call TRBD2 went unverified against the DNA. TRBV12-2 is listed as a pseudogene. The CDR3 loop spans 16 amino acids.

CDR3 protein: CASSPEDRGTDTQYF. The CDR3 coding sequence is TGTGCCAGCAGCCCCGAAGACAGGGGAACAGATACGCAGTATTTT. The V and J genes are TRBV9 and TRBJ2-3; 8 bases fit TRBD1. The CDR3 sequence is 15 residues long. V was clipped by 4 bases and J by 3 bases; unmatched bases: 7. Looked up from germline, CDR1 is SGDLS and CDR2 is YYNGEE.

The rearrangement links TRBV7-9 to TRBJ2-7, with 8 nucleotides matching TRBD1. CDR1 and CDR2 from the germline V gene are SEHNR and FQNEAQ (reference sequence). This CDR3 contains 18 residues. The ends lost 3 bases at V and 3 bases at J; junction bases unmatched: 16. CDR3 loop: CASSFQDRGGTLSYEQYF. CDR3 bases: TGTGCCAGCAGCTTCCAAGACAGGGGCGGTACCTTAAGCTACGAGCAGTACTTC.

The V call is TRBV7-2, the J call TRBJ2-7, with 7 bases lining up with TRBD2. CDR3 size: 16 residues. The V gene's germline CDR1 is SGHTA and CDR2 FQGNSA. V lost 5 bases and J lost 0; bases outside the gene matches: 10. CDR3: CASSESGADASYEQYF. CDR3 nucleotide sequence: TGTGCCAGCAGCGAAAGCGGGGCTGACGCCTCCTACGAGCAGTACTTC.

This clone was observed a handful of times. Distinct nucleotide sequences in the sample also encode this CDR3. The chain carries TRBV19 and TRBJ2-7; 7 bases match TRBD1. Germline V gives CDR1 LNHDA, CDR2 SQIVND (reference sequence). The CDR3 totals 12 residues. V lost 4 bases to trimming and J lost 3 bases; unmatched junction nucleotides: 0. CDR3 bases: TGTGCCAGTAGTACAGGGGGCTACGAGCAGTACTTC. This gives the protein CASSTGGYEQYF.

The rearrangement joins TRBV7-8 to TRBJ2-1, with D perhaps matching TRBD2 (5 bases). There are 12 residues in the CDR3. V was pared by 5 bases and J by 12 bases, with 14 bases between. From germline, CDR1 is SGHVS and CDR2 FQNEAQ. CDR3 DNA sequence: TGTGCCAGCAGCCCTAGTAGCGCGGGGCAGTTCTTC. It translates to CASSPSSAGQFF.

The rearrangement links TRBV28 to TRBJ1-5; possibly TRBD1 for D (5 bases). V was trimmed by 1 base and J by 4 bases, leaving 11 bases between them. This CDR3 region has 15 residues. Germline values: CDR1 MDHEN, CDR2 SYDVKM. This chain's CDR3 is CASSLLDNRNQPQHF. The CDR3 nucleotides are TGTGCCAGCAGTTTATTGGACAACCGGAATCAGCCCCAGCATTTT.

V gene TRBV29-1 combines with J gene TRBJ2-5; 10 nucleotides line up with TRBD2. TRBJ2-7 explains the end of the DNA better; the J call may be wrong. Germline CDR1 and CDR2: SQVTM and ANQGSEA. The CDR3 is made up of 17 amino acids. The CDR3 coding sequence is TGCAGCGTTGTGGGGACAGAGAAGCGGGAGGGCCGGTACGAGCAGTACTTC. It yields the protein CSVVGTEKREGRYEQYF.

The chain has TRBV4-1 and TRBJ2-1; 11 bases match TRBD2. This CDR3 contains 19 residues. CDR1 MGHRA and CDR2 YSYEKL come from the germline V gene. The V segment lost 6 bases and the J segment 0 bases; nucleotides outside the gene matches: 13. This CDR3 is CASRQSRLAGGPSYNEQFF. The CDR3 DNA follows: TGCGCCAGCAGACAAAGCAGGTTAGCGGGAGGGCCCTCCTACAATGAGCAGTTCTTC.

The rearrangement links TRBV7-6 to TRBJ2-1, with TRBD2 identical over 14 bases. Germline lookup yields CDR1 SGHVS and CDR2 FNYEAQ. V lost 5 bases to trimming and J lost 12 bases; unmatched junction nucleotides: 9. CDR3 length: 15 residues. The CDR3 loop reads CASSPGLAGVEGQFF. The CDR3 DNA reads as TGTGCCAGCAGCCCGGGACTAGCGGGAGTAGAGGGGCAGTTCTTC. The whole variable domain, filled in from reference TRBV7-6 and TRBJ2-1, reads GAGVSQSPRYKVTKRGQDVALRCDPISGHVSLYWYRQALGQGPEFLTYFNYEAQQDKSGLPNDRFSAERPEGSISTLTIQRTEQRDSAMYRCASSPGLAGVEGQFFGPGTRLTVL.

The rearrangement uses TRBV7-8 and TRBJ2-3; D gene unclear. Between the trimmed V and J ends, which lost 3 bases and 0 bases, there was a span of 13 bases. There are 16 residues in the CDR3. From germline, CDR1 is SGHVS and CDR2 FQNEAQ. Written as DNA, the CDR3 is TGTGCCAGCAGCTTTAGGTCCAGCGAGAGCACAGATACGCAGTATTTT. Encoded protein: CASSFRSSESTDTQYF.

The V and J genes are TRBV12-5 and TRBJ2-7, with 9 nucleotides matching TRBD1. CDR1 and CDR2 from the germline V gene are LGHNT and FRNRAP. After removal of 6 bases from V and 3 bases from J, the junction contained 6 bases not matched to a gene. This CDR3 spans 14 amino acids. The CDR3, as DNA: TGTGCTAGTGGAACCGGGACAGGGAGCTACGAGCAGTACTTC. Amino acid sequence: CASGTGTGSYEQYF. Full variable domain (rest looked up from reference TRBV12-5 and TRBJ2-7): DARVTQTPRHKVTEMGQEVTMRCQPILGHNTVFWYRQTMMQGLELLAYFRNRAPLDDSGMPKDRFSAEMPDATLATLKIQPSEPRDSAVYFCASGTGTGSYEQYFGPGTRLTVT.

CDR3 region: CASSQVSTSAFSYEQYF. For the CDR3, the DNA is TGTGCCAGCAGCCAAGTCTCAACTAGCGCTTTCTCCTACGAGCAGTACTTC. The rearrangement joins TRBV4-2 to TRBJ2-7; 7 bases agree with TRBD2. This CDR3 region has 17 residues. Germline trimming cut 1 base from V and 0 bases from J; bases unmatched to any gene: 9. The germline CDR1 and CDR2 sequences are LGHNA and YNFKEQ.

The gene calls are TRBV2 and TRBJ2-1; 10 bases align to TRBD2. V shed 4 bases and J 4 bases; nucleotides not matched to a gene: 1. The CDR3 runs 14 residues. The germline gives CDR1 SNHLY, CDR2 FYNNEI. The CDR3 DNA reads TGTGCCAGCAGTGCTAGCGGGAGTTACAATGAGCAGTTCTTC. Translating gives CASSASGSYNEQFF.

The V call is TRBV4-2, the J call TRBJ2-1; no firm D call. V lost 0 bases and J 7 bases, leaving 7 bases between the germline ends. There are 13 residues in the CDR3. Germline values: CDR1 LGHNA, CDR2 YNFKEQ. The CDR3 bases are TGTGCCAGCAGCCAAGAAGCAGGAAATGAGCAGTTCTTC. Translation gives CASSQEAGNEQFF.

The chain combines TRBV25-1 with TRBJ2-1, with 10 positions matching TRBD1. CDR3 length: 15 amino acids. The junction had 4 bases not matched to a gene; V was cut back by 5 bases and J by 3 bases. Germline values: CDR1 MGHDK, CDR2 SYGVNS. The CDR3 region is CASSTGTGDYNEQFF. CDR3 DNA sequence: TGTGCCAGCAGTACCGGGACAGGGGACTACAATGAGCAGTTCTTC.

This clone was found once. The V call is TRBV19, the J call TRBJ1-1, with D maybe TRBD1 (6 bases). The CDR3 runs 12 residues. Germline V gene data show CDR1 as LNHDA and CDR2 as SQIVND (reference sequence). Trimming pared 6 bases from V and 7 bases from J, leaving 12 bases between. The DNA for the CDR3 is TGTGCCAGTAGCTGGGGGCTGAATGAAGCTTTCTTT. Its protein is CASSWGLNEAFF.

The table lists this clone with a count of one. The chain employs TRBV7-9 and TRBJ1-2; TRBD1 aligns across 7 bases. CDR3 size: 14 residues. CDR1 is SEHNR and CDR2 is FQNEAQ in the germline V gene (reference sequence). J lost 4 bases, V lost 7 bases, and 9 bases had no gene match. The CDR3 protein is CASTMGQYGYGYTF. For the CDR3, the DNA is TGTGCCAGCACCATGGGACAGTATGGCTATGGCTACACCTTC.

This chain joins TRBV28 and TRBJ2-3; 9 bases match TRBD2. This CDR3 is built from 13 residues. The J segment lost 7 bases and the V segment lost 8 bases, leaving 7 bases of the junction unmatched. Germline V gene lookup returns CDR1 MDHEN and CDR2 SYDVKM. The CDR3 spells CASGSGRFNTQYF. DNA of the CDR3: TGTGCCAGCGGAAGCGGGAGGTTCAATACGCAGTATTTT. The full variable domain, its missing parts supplied by reference TRBV28 and TRBJ2-3, is DVKVTQSSRYLVKRTGEKVFLECVQDMDHENMFWYRQDPGLGLRLIYFSYDVKMKEKGDIPEGYSVSREKKERFSLILESASTNQTSMYLCASGSGRFNTQYFGPGTRLTVL.

The V and J genes are TRBV19 and TRBJ1-2, with D possibly matching TRBD1 (5 bases). There are 14 residues in the CDR3. Trimming left V 5 bases short and J 0 bases short, with 10 bases between. From germline, CDR1 is LNHDA and CDR2 SQIVND (reference sequence). The CDR3: CASSGAGPNYGYTF. The CDR3 DNA reads TGTGCCAGTAGTGGGGCAGGCCCTAACTATGGCTACACCTTC. The complete variable domain, with remaining parts taken from reference TRBV19 and TRBJ1-2, reads DGGITQSPKYLFRKEGQNVTLSCEQNLNHDAMYWYRQDPGQGLRLIYYSQIVNDFQKGDIAEGYSVSREKKESFPLTVTSAQKNPTAFYLCASSGAGPNYGYTFGSGTRLTVV.